These 10 T cell receptor beta chains share one sample of origin, sequenced in a study of T cell repertoires in cytomegalovirus infection. These TCRs are of unknown antigen specificity. TCRdb recomputed calls from the reads with MiXCR, one row per CDR3 protein. The sample includes hundreds of thousands of distinct CDR3 sequences, approximately 32% seen only once; the top ten take around 11%. Material: cultured CD8+ T cells from PBMCs, obtained from culture after CMV antigen stimulation. These receptor sequences come from a human donor in good health (CMV status not recorded). Some clones in this sample may be carry-over from other donors' samples.

The J gene is TRBJ2-1, the V gene TRBV2; 10 bases are shared with TRBD1. The V gene's germline CDR1 is SNHLY and CDR2 FYNNEI. The CDR3 runs to 15 residues. The V segment lost 6 bases and the J segment 3 bases; nucleotides outside the gene matches: 5. In DNA form, the CDR3 reads TGTGCCAGCAGCCGGGACAGGGGATTCTACAATGAGCAGTTCTTC. Encoded protein: CASSRDRGFYNEQFF.

This chain uses TRBV4-3 with TRBJ1-2; TRBD1 is a possible D gene (6 bases). V lost 0 bases and J lost 4, with 12 bases in between. Looked up from germline, CDR1 is LGHNA and CDR2 is YSLEER. The CDR3 has 15 residues. In DNA, the CDR3 is TGCGCCAGCAGCCAAGAGGGAACAGGGATCTATGGCTACACCTTC. It yields the protein CASSQEGTGIYGYTF.

This clonotype was seen a handful of times. The CDR3, as DNA: TGTGCCAGCAGCCCGAGGGGGGTCTTCAATGAGCAGTTCTTC. Protein sequence: CASSPRGVFNEQFF. The V gene is TRBV7-9, the J gene TRBJ2-1; D may correspond to TRBD1 or TRBD2 (6 bases each). This CDR3 region has 14 residues. V was cut by 5 bases and J by 6 bases, with 14 bases left in between. Germline values: CDR1 SEHNR, CDR2 FQNEAQ (reference sequence).

The chain employs TRBV7-9 and TRBJ2-5; the D is unclear. The CDR3 has 15 amino acids. The V gene's germline CDR1 is SEHNR and CDR2 FQNEAQ (reference sequence). V was clipped by 1 base and J by 2 bases, with 11 bases between them. CDR3 amino acids: CASSLGDNRQETQYF. The CDR3 bases are TGTGCCAGCAGCTTAGGAGACAACCGTCAAGAGACCCAGTACTTC.

About this clonotype: At one end the junction does not follow the germline gene, possibly because of a read error. The genes are TRBV7-4 and TRBJ1-5; no reliable D call. CDR1 SGHVT and CDR2 SQSDAQ come from the germline V gene. The CDR3 length is 15 residues. CDR3 sequence (DNA): TGTGTCAGCAGCCCCAATGACGGTAGCAATCAGCCCCAGCATTTT. This sequence encodes CVSSPNDGSNQPQHF.

The CDR3 DNA reads as TGCGCCAGCAGCCAAAGCCTTAGCAGGGGGCAATACAATGAGCAGTTCTTC. This encodes CASSQSLSRGQYNEQFF. The chain joins TRBV4-1 to TRBJ2-1; 8 bases agree with TRBD1. J lost 4 bases, V lost 2 bases, and 10 bases had no gene match. Per germline, CDR1 MGHRA and CDR2 YSYEKL. CDR3 size: 17 residues.

This clonotype was recorded a few times. The rearrangement links TRBV2 to TRBJ1-2, with a weak D call TRBD1 (6 bases). Trimming shortened V by 4 bases and J by 3 bases, and 15 bases separated the two germline ends. Germline CDR1 and CDR2: SNHLY and FYNNEI. The length of the CDR3 is 15 residues. The CDR3 loop is CASSGWAQGDYGYTF. DNA of the CDR3: TGTGCCAGCAGTGGATGGGCACAGGGTGACTATGGCTACACCTTC.

This clonotype was seen a handful of times. This chain uses TRBV5-1 with TRBJ1-6; weak D call: TRBD1 (6 bases). Per the germline V gene, CDR1 is SGHRS and CDR2 is YFSETQ. V dropped 5 bases and J dropped 6 bases, with 12 bases sitting between them. The CDR3 runs to 14 residues. The CDR3 DNA is TGCGCCAGCAGGACGGGGGCAGGTAATTCACCCCTCCACTTT. Residues: CASRTGAGNSPLHF. Drawing the rest from reference TRBV5-1 and TRBJ1-6, the complete variable domain is KAGVTQTPRYLIKTRGQQVTLSCSPISGHRSVSWYQQTPGQGLQFLFEYFSETQRNKGNFPGRFSGRQFSNSRSEMNVSTLELGDSALYLCASRTGAGNSPLHFGNGTRLTVT.

In this sample, this clonotype turned up a few times. The chain links TRBV29-1 to TRBJ2-7, with 8 bases identical to TRBD1. Germline trimming cut 8 bases from V and 5 bases from J; bases unmatched to any gene: 8. This CDR3 is 12 amino acids long. Germline V gene lookup returns CDR1 SQVTM and CDR2 ANQGSEA. Written as DNA, the CDR3 is TGCAGCACCAGGCAGGGGGCCAACGAGCAGTACTTC. This translates into CSTRQGANEQYF.

About this clonotype: A read error is possible here, since a much larger clone lies one base away. This chain connects TRBV7-2 to TRBJ2-2; 9 bases are shared with TRBD1. The length of the CDR3 is 18 residues. CDR1 and CDR2 from the germline V gene are SGHTA and FQGNSA. The CDR3 nucleotides read TGTGCCAGCAGTTTAGCAGGCCCGGGACAGGGAAGTACCCGGGAGCTGTTTTTT. It specifies CASSLAGPGQGSTRELFF.